The T cell receptor beta chain described here comes from a study of blood T cell repertoires in COVID-19. Study in general: Acute and convalescent COVID-19 specimens originated in the United States, Italy and Spain.

Generated by immunoSEQ multiplex PCR, the TCRdb table keeps only in-frame clones and is missing some. The sample lists about 250,000 clones; 65% to 90% were seen once. Trimming removed 2 bases from V and 2 bases from J; junction bases left unmatched: 2. Germline CDR1 ENHRY, CDR2 SYGVKD. The CDR3 covers 15 residues. Adults between roughly 18 and 95 years of age took part from more than 20 US areas. Participants' own reports of clinical history determined their cohort assignment. This chain uses TRBV10-3 with TRBJ2-1; 8 nucleotides match TRBD2. The TCR originated in a man aged 35-49 years who had recovered from COVID-19. The sample was PBMCs or T cells enriched from blood (not recorded which). CDR3 amino acids: CAISEGGLAYNEQFF. In DNA, the CDR3 is TGTGCCATCAGTGAGGGGGGACTAGCCTACAATGAGCAGTTCTTC.